These T cell receptor beta chains were read from a single sample in a study of glioma-infiltrating T cells. Each CDR3 protein is one row after TCRdb ran MiXCR on the multiplex PCR reads. The data hold some 11,000 distinct CDR3 sequences, with approximately 26% observed a single time. The sequenced material came from glioma tissue, nonneoplastic brain tissue, or PBMCs (not recorded which). These receptors all stem from a human donor with low-grade glioma or glioblastoma, undergoing nonglioma brain surgery, or in good health (not recorded which). The CDR3 runs from the conserved cysteine through the conserved F or W. D genes are given only for firm matches. Not all rows give a size; the values are once, few, many and, for expanded clones, a class.

clone_size | j_call | d_call | v_call | cdr3_aa | cdr3_nt
medium-sized | TRBJ1-5 | NA | TRBV28 | CASKRSNQPQHF | TGTGCCAGCAAACGAAGCAATCAGCCCCAGCATTTT
NA | TRBJ2-7 | TRBD1 | TRBV12-5 | CASGFYRGYEQYF | TGTGCTAGTGGTTTCTACAGGGGCTACGAGCAGTACTTC
few | TRBJ2-7 | TRBD1 | TRBV7-9 | CASSFRDSYEQYF | TGTGCCAGCAGCTTTCGGGACAGCTACGAGCAGTACTTC
many | TRBJ2-2 | NA | TRBV20-1 | CSAMGRGLTGELFF | TGCAGTGCCATGGGGAGAGGGCTCACCGGGGAGCTGTTTTTT
NA | TRBJ1-3 | NA | TRBV7-2 | CASSLPATGDTIYF | TGTGCCAGCAGCCTGCCTGCGACTGGAGACACCATATATTTT
few | TRBJ2-5 | TRBD2 | TRBV7-2 | CASSFGGGQETQYF | TGTGCCAGCAGCTTCGGCGGGGGTCAAGAGACCCAGTACTTC
many | TRBJ1-1 | NA | TRBV24-1 | CATSDSTNTEAFF | TGTGCCACCAGTGATTCGACGAACACTGAAGCTTTCTTT
many | TRBJ2-7 | TRBD2 | TRBV20-1 | CSARTWTSGRVLDSYEQYF | TGCAGTGCTCGCACCTGGACTAGCGGGAGGGTTTTGGACTCCTACGAGCAGTACTTC
NA | TRBJ2-1 | NA | TRBV6-2/TRBV6-3 | CASSLVAADNEQFF | TGTGCCAGCAGTTTAGTCGCGGCAGACAATGAGCAGTTCTTC
few | TRBJ2-3 | NA | TRBV29-1 | CSVFVANTDTQYF | TGCAGCGTTTTTGTGGCTAACACAGATACGCAGTATTTT
few | TRBJ2-5 | NA | TRBV20-1 | CSARGQSSQETQYF | TGCAGTGCTAGGGGCCAGAGCTCACAAGAGACCCAGTACTTC